The TCR beta chain under discussion was sequenced for a study of blood T cell repertoires in COVID-19. Here immunoSEQ multiplex PCR was the method, and the copy in TCRdb shows in-frame clones only, minus some. The sample carries approximately 99,000 clones, 80% to 90% recorded once. V shed 0 bases and J shed 3 bases, with 8 bases lying between them. CDR1 and CDR2 (germline): KGHSH, LQKENI. The CDR3 has 14 residues. V and J are TRBV18 and TRBJ1-2; maybe TRBD1 (5 bases). This receptor was obtained from a human donor in a cohort sampled during active COVID-19. The sample taken for sequencing was peripheral blood. The CDR3 sequence is CASSPPAGYYGYTF. For the CDR3, the DNA is TGTGCCAGCTCACCACCGGCAGGGTACTATGGCTACACCTTC.